The 5 T cell receptor beta chains presented below share a single source sample, sequenced in a study of blood T cell repertoires in COVID-19. Clones were sequenced by immunoSEQ multiplex PCR, and TCRdb holds only the in-frame ones, with some missing. The sample has some 400,000 clones; 75% to 90% are singletons. Sequencing was performed on PBMCs or T cells enriched from blood (not recorded which). These receptors originate from a man aged 30-40 years who had recovered from COVID-19.

Concerning this clone: The same CDR3 also results from other DNA sequences found in this sample. The genes are TRBV28 and TRBJ1-2, with D unresolved. The CDR3 length is 12 residues. Germline values: CDR1 MDHEN, CDR2 SYDVKM. V shed 3 bases and J shed 4 bases, with 6 bases lying between them. CDR3 bases: TGTGCCAGCAGTTTTGGCCTCTATGGCTACACCTTC. It is translated as CASSFGLYGYTF.

The J gene is TRBJ2-3, the V gene TRBV7-3; maybe TRBD1 (5 bases). Trimming removed 3 bases at V and 3 bases at J, with 19 bases between. This CDR3 comprises 17 residues. Germline-derived CDR1 and CDR2 are SGHTA and FQGTGA. CDR3 residues: CASSFPSRVGQTDTQYF. The CDR3 nucleotides are TGTGCCAGCAGCTTCCCATCTCGAGTAGGACAAACAGATACGCAGTATTTT.

This chain joins TRBV30 and TRBJ1-6, with D possibly TRBD1 on 6 matching bases. CDR1 and CDR2 (germline): GTSNPN, SVGIG (reference sequence). V was pared by 3 bases and J by 5 bases, with 20 bases between. This CDR3 has 17 amino acids. DNA for the CDR3: TGTGCCTGGAGATCCCCTACCCGGGACAAGGATAATTCACCCCTCCACTTT. It codes for CAWRSPTRDKDNSPLHF.

The chain joins TRBV19 to TRBJ2-2, with 7 bases that match TRBD2. The germline V gene encodes CDR1 LNHDA and CDR2 SQIVND (reference sequence). V shed 3 bases, J shed 6 bases, and the junction held 7 bases outside the gene matches. The CDR3 length is 15 residues. This chain's CDR3 is CASSMGDYYSGELFF. The CDR3 DNA sequence: TGTGCCAGTAGTATGGGGGACTATTATTCCGGGGAGCTGTTTTTT.

Written as DNA, the CDR3 is TGTGCCAGCAGCTTATTACTAGCGGGAAGGAATGAGCAGTTCTTC. Its protein is CASSLLLAGRNEQFF. V usage is TRBV11-2 and J usage is TRBJ2-1, with TRBD2 matching 10 bases. The CDR3 has 15 amino acids. CDR1 SGHAT and CDR2 FQNNGV come from the germline V gene. V shed 2 bases, J shed 7 bases, and the junction held 5 bases outside the gene matches.